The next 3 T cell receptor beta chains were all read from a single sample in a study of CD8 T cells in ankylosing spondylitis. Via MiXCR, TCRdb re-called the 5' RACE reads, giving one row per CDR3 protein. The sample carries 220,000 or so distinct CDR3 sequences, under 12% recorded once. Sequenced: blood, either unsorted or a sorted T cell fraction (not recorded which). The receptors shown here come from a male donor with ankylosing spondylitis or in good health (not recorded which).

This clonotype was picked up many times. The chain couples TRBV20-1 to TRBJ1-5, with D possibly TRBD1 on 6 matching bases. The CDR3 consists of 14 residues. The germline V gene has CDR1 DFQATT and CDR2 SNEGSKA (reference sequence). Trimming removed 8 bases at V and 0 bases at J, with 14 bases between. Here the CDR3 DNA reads TGCAGTCTCTACAGGGCAGGTAGCAATCAGCCCCAGCATTTT. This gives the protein CSLYRAGSNQPQHF.

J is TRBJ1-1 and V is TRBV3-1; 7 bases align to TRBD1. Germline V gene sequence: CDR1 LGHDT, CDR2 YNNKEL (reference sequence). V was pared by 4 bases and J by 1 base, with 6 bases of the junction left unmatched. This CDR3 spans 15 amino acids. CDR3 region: CASSRTGTANTEAFF. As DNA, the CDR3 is TGTGCCAGCAGCCGCACCGGGACAGCGAACACTGAAGCTTTCTTT.

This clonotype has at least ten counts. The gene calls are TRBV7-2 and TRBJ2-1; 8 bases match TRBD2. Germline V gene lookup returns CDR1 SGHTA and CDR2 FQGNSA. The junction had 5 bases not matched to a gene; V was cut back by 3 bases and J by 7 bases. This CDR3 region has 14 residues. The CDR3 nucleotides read TGTGCCAGCAGCTTCACTAGCGGATTAAATGAGCAGTTCTTC. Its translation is CASSFTSGLNEQFF.